This T cell receptor beta chain was identified in a study of T cell responses to AZD1222 COVID-19 vaccine. The CDR3 loop spans 16 amino acids. The V and J ends lost 0 bases and 5 bases respectively, with 16 bases between them. Germline V lookup: CDR1 MNHEY, CDR2 SVGAGI. Data came from immunoSEQ multiplex PCR; TCRdb stores just in-frame clones and leaves some out. Of over 150,000 clones in the sample, 86% were seen once. This rearrangement joins TRBV6-5 to TRBJ2-5; D remains unclear. The TCR sequence derives from an adult in good health. This specimen consisted of peripheral blood, obtained on day 0 of MenACWY control vaccination. CDR3 in DNA: TGTGCCAGCAGTTACTCGAGTGGCGGACGTACGGAGACCCAGTACTTC. Protein: CASSYSSGGRTETQYF.